Listed below are T cell receptor beta chains from one sample, sequenced in a study of T cell repertoires in cytomegalovirus infection. Their antigens remain unidentified. TCRdb passed the reads through MiXCR, listing each CDR3 protein once. The sample lists fewer than 850,000 distinct CDR3 sequences, 25% to 30% occurring once. The specimen was cultured CD8+ T cells from PBMCs, collected from culture after CMV antigen stimulation. The receptors stem from a human donor in good health (CMV status not recorded). Some clones in this sample may be carry-over from other donors' samples. The CDR3 runs from the conserved cysteine through the conserved F or W. The order of the fields is CDR3 protein, CDR3 DNA, CDR3 length, D gene, V gene, clone size, J gene. A D gene is named only where the DNA matches it firmly. Size tells how often a clone was seen (once, few, many) or the class of an expanded clone, and some rows leave it out.

CDR3 protein: CATSRSAAPSTDTQYF
CDR3 DNA: TGTGCCACCAGCCGCTCAGCAGCACCTAGCACAGATACGCAGTATTTT
CDR3 length: 16
D gene: NA
V gene: TRBV15
clone size: NA
J gene: TRBJ2-3

CDR3 protein: CASSYSRQQGEQYF
CDR3 DNA: TGTGCCAGCAGTTACTCGCGGCAGCAGGGCGAGCAGTACTTC
CDR3 length: 14
D gene: NA
V gene: TRBV6-5
clone size: few
J gene: TRBJ2-7

CDR3 protein: CASSLNRGYGYTF
CDR3 DNA: TGTGCCAGCAGCTTAAACAGGGGCTATGGCTACACCTTC
CDR3 length: 13
D gene: TRBD1
V gene: TRBV7-2
clone size: many
J gene: TRBJ1-2

CDR3 protein: CSAREPARRYGGYGYTF
CDR3 DNA: TGCAGTGCTAGAGAGCCTGCCCGGCGCTATGGAGGCTATGGCTACACCTTC
CDR3 length: 17
D gene: NA
V gene: TRBV20-1
clone size: few
J gene: TRBJ1-2

CDR3 protein: CASSYASGGGNEQFF
CDR3 DNA: TGTGCCAGCAGCTACGCTAGCGGGGGGGGGAATGAGCAGTTCTTC
CDR3 length: 15
D gene: TRBD2
V gene: TRBV7-2
clone size: many
J gene: TRBJ2-1

CDR3 protein: CASGLVTGSNQPQHF
CDR3 DNA: TGTGCTAGTGGTTTGGTGACAGGTAGCAATCAGCCCCAGCATTTT
CDR3 length: 15
D gene: NA
V gene: TRBV12-5
clone size: many
J gene: TRBJ1-5

CDR3 protein: CASSLLGGPPHNEQFF
CDR3 DNA: TGCGCCAGCAGCCTCCTAGGGGGTCCCCCCCACAATGAGCAGTTCTTC
CDR3 length: 16
D gene: NA
V gene: TRBV4-1
clone size: NA
J gene: TRBJ2-1

CDR3 protein: CASSLTQSYEKLFF
CDR3 DNA: TGTGCCAGCAGTTTGACGCAGAGTTATGAAAAACTGTTTTTT
CDR3 length: 14
D gene: NA
V gene: TRBV6-1
clone size: NA
J gene: TRBJ1-4

CDR3 protein: CASSLGASATYNEQFF
CDR3 DNA: TGTGCCAGCAGCTTAGGGGCTAGCGCCACCTACAATGAGCAGTTCTTC
CDR3 length: 16
D gene: NA
V gene: TRBV7-6
clone size: many
J gene: TRBJ2-1

CDR3 protein: CASSERRGGIWETQYF
CDR3 DNA: TGTGCCAGCAGTGAACGGCGGGGGGGAATCTGGGAGACCCAGTACTTC
CDR3 length: 16
D gene: TRBD2
V gene: TRBV2
clone size: NA
J gene: TRBJ2-5

CDR3 protein: CASGSSLETQYF
CDR3 DNA: TGTGCTAGTGGTTCTAGCTTAGAGACCCAGTACTTC
CDR3 length: 12
D gene: NA
V gene: TRBV12-5
clone size: NA
J gene: TRBJ2-5

CDR3 protein: CASSLTWGAYNEQFF
CDR3 DNA: TGTGCCAGCAGTTTAACCTGGGGGGCCTACAATGAGCAGTTCTTC
CDR3 length: 15
D gene: NA
V gene: TRBV28
clone size: few
J gene: TRBJ2-1

CDR3 protein: CASSWGSSGGSPLHF
CDR3 DNA: TGTGCCAGCAGTTGGGGGTCTAGCGGAGGTTCACCCCTCCACTTT
CDR3 length: 15
D gene: NA
V gene: TRBV12-3/TRBV12-4
clone size: NA
J gene: TRBJ1-6

CDR3 protein: CASFPGGGELFF
CDR3 DNA: TGTGCCAGCTTCCCAGGGGGTGGGGAGCTGTTTTTT
CDR3 length: 12
D gene: TRBD1
V gene: TRBV7-2
clone size: NA
J gene: TRBJ2-2

CDR3 protein: CSVKGGNGYYGYTF
CDR3 DNA: TGCAGCGTAAAGGGAGGGAATGGGTACTATGGCTACACCTTC
CDR3 length: 14
D gene: NA
V gene: TRBV29-1
clone size: NA
J gene: TRBJ1-2

CDR3 protein: CSVEQDTEAFF
CDR3 DNA: TGCAGCGTTGAACAGGACACTGAAGCTTTCTTT
CDR3 length: 11
D gene: NA
V gene: TRBV29-1
clone size: NA
J gene: TRBJ1-1